This T cell receptor beta chain was recorded in a study of blood T cell repertoires in COVID-19. Study overall: Nucleic acid was either cDNA or gDNA, and it came from T cells, B-cell-depleted T cells, or PBMCs.

This CDR3 contains 14 residues. CDR1 and CDR2 from the germline V gene are MNHEY and SVGAGI. V was trimmed by 6 bases and J by 4 bases, leaving 15 bases between them. Original processing notes: By means of reference gene primer amplification, nucleated cell counts were estimated. Method: immunoSEQ multiplex PCR; TCRdb's copy keeps in-frame clones and lacks some. That table furnishes V, J and clone size, whereas the DNA furnished D and trimming. The table has some 180,000 clones, nearly 80% seen once. The rearrangement joins TRBV6-5 to TRBJ1-1; D possibly corresponds to TRBD1 (5 bases). The sequence came from a man aged 55 to 70 who had been exposed to COVID-19. The sequenced sample consisted of PBMCs or T cells enriched from blood (not recorded which). CDR3 sequence reads: CASRPRGGGTEAFF. CDR3 bases: TGTGCCAGCAGACCTCGGGGGGGAGGCACTGAAGCTTTCTTT.